A single sample gave rise to the 8 T cell receptor beta chains below, sequenced in a study of OX40 agonist ivuxolimab in advanced cancers. Here immunoSEQ multiplex PCR was the method, and the copy in TCRdb shows in-frame clones only, minus some. The sample contains around 68,000 clones, 91% of which appear only once. Sequenced here: CD4+ or CD8+ T cells sorted from blood, sampled in a trial of the OX40 agonist ivuxolimab. These TCRs come from an adult with an advanced solid tumor such as melanoma, head and neck, liver or kidney cancer.

This clone was recorded only once. This rearrangement joins TRBV7-3 to TRBJ2-4, with D perhaps matching TRBD1 (6 bases). Trimming took 5 bases from V and 3 from J, leaving 17 bases between them. CDR1 SGHTA and CDR2 FQGTGA come from the germline V gene. The CDR3 totals 16 residues. Here the CDR3 reads CASSPEAQGGKNIQYF. The CDR3 region has the DNA TGTGCCAGCAGCCCCGAGGCCCAAGGGGGCAAAAACATTCAGTACTTC. The full variable domain, in which reference TRBV7-3 and TRBJ2-4 provide the parts outside the CDR3, is GAGVSQTPSNKVTEKGKYVELRCDPISGHTALYWYRQSLGQGPEFLIYFQGTGAADDSGLPNDRFFAVRPEGSVSTLKIQRTERGDSAVYLCASSPEAQGGKNIQYFGAGTRLSVL.

V and J are TRBV6-6 and TRBJ2-7; TRBD2 agrees at 9 bases. The CDR3 consists of 16 residues. Germline assignment: CDR1 MNHNY and CDR2 SVGAGI (reference sequence). The V and J ends lost 2 bases and 0 bases, in that order; junction bases with no gene match: 5. This CDR3 reads CASSYDGSGSSYEQYF. The DNA for the CDR3 is TGTGCCAGCAGTTACGATGGTAGCGGGAGCTCCTACGAGCAGTACTTC.

This clone appeared once. The V gene is TRBV5-4, the J gene TRBJ1-2, with TRBD1 identical over 8 bases. With 2 bases clipped from V and 4 bases from J, the junction kept 7 bases outside the gene matches. Germline V gene data show CDR1 as SGHNT and CDR2 as YYREEE (reference sequence). This CDR3 spans 15 amino acids. The CDR3 bases are TGTGCCAGCAGCTTAATGTGGGACAGGCGCTATGGCTACACCTTC. Protein sequence: CASSLMWDRRYGYTF.

The chain links TRBV4-1 to TRBJ2-3; 12 bases are shared with TRBD2. Trimming took 1 base from V and 5 from J; bases not matched to a gene: 10. This CDR3 contains 18 residues. From germline, CDR1 is MGHRA and CDR2 YSYEKL. CDR3 nucleotide sequence: TGCGCCAGCAGCCAAGTGCAATCTAGCGGGAGGGGTATAGATACGCAGTATTTT. The encoded protein is CASSQVQSSGRGIDTQYF.

The chain joins TRBV11-2 to TRBJ2-1; 9 nucleotides align to TRBD2. The CDR3 spans 17 residues. V trimming: 5 bases; J trimming: 0 bases; junction bases outside the gene matches: 8. Germline assignment: CDR1 SGHAT and CDR2 FQNNGV. CDR3 DNA: TGTGCCAGCAGCCCGCGGGAGGGATGGGGCTCCTACAATGAGCAGTTCTTC. Translated: CASSPREGWGSYNEQFF.

The V gene is TRBV6-1, the J gene TRBJ2-1; D unresolved. Germline V gene lookup returns CDR1 MNHNS and CDR2 SASEGT. The CDR3 runs to 11 residues. Trimming left V 5 bases short and J 3 bases short, with 2 bases between. The CDR3 sequence is CASSNYNEQFF. For the CDR3, the DNA is TGTGCCAGCAGTAACTACAATGAGCAGTTCTTC.

This chain links TRBV6-6 with TRBJ2-1; perhaps TRBD2 as D (7 bases). This CDR3 has 14 amino acids. The V end lost 4 bases, the J end lost 11 bases, and 18 bases lay between the germline ends. The germline CDR1 and CDR2 sequences are MNHNY and SVGAGI (reference sequence). For the CDR3, the DNA is TGTGCCAGCAGTTTAGGGGGGGACCGGAATAAGCAGTTCTTC. The encoded protein is CASSLGGDRNKQFF.

J is TRBJ1-2 and V is TRBV5-6; D remains ambiguous. Trimming cost V 4 bases and J 6 bases, with 10 bases left between them. The CDR3 is made up of 12 amino acids. Germline assignment: CDR1 SGHDT and CDR2 YYEEEE. CDR3 nucleotide sequence: TGTGCCAGCAGCATCTCGGGAGATGGCTACACCTTC. Translation gives CASSISGDGYTF.